Below, 27 T cell receptor beta chains from the same sample are listed, as sequenced in a study of blood T cells in healthy people across ages. A J-beta primer mix and a sample-barcoded 5' primer were used in a second PCR of about 7 to 12 cycles. TCRdb re-called the 5' RACE reads with MiXCR, one entry per CDR3 protein. The sample yields some 1,500,000 distinct CDR3 sequences, under 55% seen once. Sequencing input: blood. Source of these receptors: a woman under 30 in good health.

This clonotype was detected a few times. V gene TRBV9 combines with J gene TRBJ1-1; tentative D call: TRBD1 (6 bases). Trimming shortened V by 0 bases and J by 4 bases, and 13 bases separated the two germline ends. Germline CDR1 SGDLS, CDR2 YYNGEE. CDR3 length: 15 amino acids. CDR3 protein: CASSVASGGSTEAFF. CDR3 bases: TGTGCCAGCAGCGTAGCATCCGGGGGCAGCACTGAAGCTTTCTTT.

The chain employs TRBV4-1 and TRBJ2-3; tentatively, D is TRBD1 or TRBD2 (5 bases each). The CDR3 length is 18 residues. CDR1 is MGHRA and CDR2 is YSYEKL in the germline V gene. Trimming shortened V by 4 bases and J by 0 bases, and 20 bases separated the two germline ends. Here the CDR3 reads CASSPRDQRPPSTDTQYF. The CDR3 DNA follows: TGCGCCAGCAGCCCCCGGGACCAGCGACCTCCTAGCACAGATACGCAGTATTTT.

Points on this clonotype: At one end, the junction sequence differs from germline, possibly due to a read error. The rearrangement links TRBV6-1 to TRBJ1-5, with D possibly matching TRBD1 (6 bases). Germline CDR1 MNHNS, CDR2 SASEGT. The CDR3 is made up of 18 amino acids. The CDR3 region is CANSLAPRTGYRNQPQHF. The DNA of the CDR3 is TGTGCCAACAGTCTCGCGCCCCGTACAGGGTATCGCAATCAGCCCCAGCATTTT.

The table lists this clonotype with a few counts. The chain uses TRBV20-1 and TRBJ2-3, with a weak D call TRBD2 (5 bases). CDR3 length: 14 residues. Trimming took 3 bases from V and 3 from J, leaving 13 bases between them. CDR1 and CDR2 from the germline V gene are DFQATT and SNEGSKA (reference sequence). CDR3 region: CSASWASRTDTQYF. In DNA form, the CDR3 reads TGCAGTGCTAGTTGGGCTAGCCGAACAGATACGCAGTATTTT.

The rearrangement joins TRBV20-1 to TRBJ2-1; possibly TRBD1 or TRBD2 for D (5 bases each). CDR1 and CDR2 from the germline V gene are DFQATT and SNEGSKA (reference sequence). Trimming took off 5 bases at V and 1 base at J, with 18 bases between the two ends. This CDR3 has 16 residues. The CDR3 sequence is CSAPTREFSSYNEQFF. Written as DNA, the CDR3 is TGCAGTGCTCCAACCAGGGAGTTCAGTTCCTACAATGAGCAGTTCTTC.

This chain uses TRBV4-3 with TRBJ2-7; 12 bases align to TRBD2. The CDR3 length is 16 residues. Germline V gene lookup returns CDR1 LGHNA and CDR2 YSLEER. V dropped 4 bases and J dropped 4; count of bases not matched to a gene: 8. Here the CDR3 DNA reads TGCGCCAGCAGCCCCTCCCCTAGCGGGGGGGGGTACGAGCAGTACTTC. Translating it yields CASSPSPSGGGYEQYF.

This clonotype came up a few times. CDR3 in DNA: TGCAGTGCTAGAGATCGACGGCTACACACAGATACGCAGTATTTT. It is translated as CSARDRRLHTDTQYF. V usage is TRBV20-1 and J usage is TRBJ2-3; no definite D call. This CDR3 comprises 15 residues. V was cut by 0 bases and J by 2 bases, with 12 bases left in between. Per germline, CDR1 DFQATT and CDR2 SNEGSKA (reference sequence).

This clonotype has more than one count but fewer than ten. V gene TRBV7-2 combines with J gene TRBJ2-2; D not certain. Germline-derived CDR1 and CDR2 are SGHTA and FQGNSA. This CDR3 is built from 12 residues. V lost 5 bases, J lost 8 bases, and 9 bases lay in between. This CDR3 is CASSTSKGELFF. CDR3 in DNA: TGTGCCAGCAGCACATCCAAGGGGGAGCTGTTTTTT.

The V call is TRBV5-1, the J call TRBJ2-3, with D tentatively TRBD1 (5 bases). In germline, CDR1 is SGHRS, CDR2 YFSETQ. This CDR3 is built from 15 residues. V was pared by 4 bases and J by 4 bases, with 16 bases between. CDR3 DNA: TGCGCCAGCAGCCACGGCACAGGCCAGTCAGATACGCAGTATTTT. Translated, it gives CASSHGTGQSDTQYF. Variable domain in full (rest from reference TRBV5-1 and TRBJ2-3): KAGVTQTPRYLIKTRGQQVTLSCSPISGHRSVSWYQQTPGQGLQFLFEYFSETQRNKGNFPGRFSGRQFSNSRSEMNVSTLELGDSALYLCASSHGTGQSDTQYFGPGTRLTVL.

This clonotype occurred a few times. The chain links TRBV27 to TRBJ2-7, with D hard to call. Trimming removed 5 bases at V and 2 bases at J, with 13 bases between. The CDR3 loop spans 14 amino acids. Germline CDR1 reads MNHEY; CDR2 reads SMNVEV (reference sequence). The CDR3, as DNA: TGTGCCAGCAGTACCGGGCCGTCCCCCTACGAGCAGTACTTC. Translated, it gives CASSTGPSPYEQYF.

The chain has TRBV20-1 and TRBJ2-3, with 7 bases aligning to TRBD2. Germline CDR1 DFQATT, CDR2 SNEGSKA (reference sequence). The CDR3 covers 15 residues. V lost 3 bases to trimming and J lost 4 bases; unmatched junction nucleotides: 10. CDR3 loop: CSASGARELPDTQYF. Here the CDR3 DNA reads TGCAGTGCTAGTGGCGCGCGGGAGCTCCCAGATACGCAGTATTTT.

V is TRBV9 and J is TRBJ2-5; 10 nucleotides align to TRBD1. Germline-derived CDR1 and CDR2 are SGDLS and YYNGEE. This CDR3 is 15 amino acids long. V lost 0 bases and J lost 11; bases outside the gene matches: 10. CDR3 loop: CASSVGGQGYGEQYF. In DNA, the CDR3 is TGTGCCAGCAGCGTAGGGGGACAGGGGTATGGTGAGCAGTACTTC. Combining the CDR3 with reference TRBV9 and TRBJ2-5 gives the whole variable domain DSGVTQTPKHLITATGQRVTLRCSPRSGDLSVYWYQQSLDQGLQFLIQYYNGEERAKGNILERFSAQQFPDLHSELNLSSLELGDSALYFCASSVGGQGYGEQYFGPGTRLLVL.

This clonotype was seen just once. A read error may explain this, as a much larger clone is one base away. This chain uses TRBV4-3 with TRBJ2-5; 8 nucleotides match TRBD1. V trimming: 1 base; J trimming: 11 bases; junction bases outside the gene matches: 15. The germline gives CDR1 LGHNA, CDR2 YSLEER. The length of the CDR3 is 16 residues. The CDR3 nucleotides read TGCGCCAGCAGCCAAGGGACAGGGAATTACTACAATGAGCAGTACTTC. This encodes CASSQGTGNYYNEQYF.

This sequence joins TRBV7-9 and TRBJ2-7, with D possibly TRBD2 on 6 matching bases. Germline lookup yields CDR1 SEHNR and CDR2 FQNEAQ (reference sequence). The CDR3 covers 14 residues. V shed 4 bases and J shed 2 bases, with 12 bases lying between them. The CDR3 sequence is CASSWGDATYEQYF. DNA of the CDR3: TGTGCCAGCAGCTGGGGGGACGCTACCTACGAGCAGTACTTC.

The CDR3 sequence is CATSRAIGAWTDTQYF. In DNA, the CDR3 is TGTGCCACCAGCAGAGCAATCGGAGCATGGACAGATACGCAGTATTTT. The rearrangement joins TRBV15 to TRBJ2-3; no firm D call. Trimming left V 1 base short and J 3 bases short, with 14 bases between. The CDR3 is 16 amino acids. Germline-derived CDR1 and CDR2 are LNHNV and YYDKDF (reference sequence).

This chain uses TRBV9 with TRBJ2-3; weak D call: TRBD1 (6 bases). V lost 5 bases and J 2 bases, leaving 15 bases between the germline ends. CDR1 and CDR2 (germline): SGDLS, YYNGEE. The CDR3 loop spans 15 amino acids. The chain's CDR3 is CASSETGHNTDTQYF. CDR3 bases: TGTGCCAGCAGTGAGACAGGCCACAACACAGATACGCAGTATTTT.

In this sample, this clonotype turned up a few times. The rearrangement links TRBV4-1 to TRBJ2-1, with 15 bases matching TRBD2. CDR1 MGHRA and CDR2 YSYEKL come from the germline V gene. The CDR3 length is 17 residues. V gave up 4 bases and J gave up 5 bases; unmatched junction bases: 6. This chain's CDR3 is CASSRGLAGGPDNEQFF. The CDR3 DNA follows: TGCGCCAGCAGCCGAGGACTAGCGGGGGGGCCCGACAATGAGCAGTTCTTC.

The gene calls are TRBV6-5 and TRBJ2-5; maybe TRBD1 (5 bases). The germline gives CDR1 MNHEY, CDR2 SVGAGI. This CDR3 is 13 amino acids long. Trimming took off 6 bases at V and 5 bases at J, with 13 bases between the two ends. The CDR3 region has the DNA TGTGCCAGCAGCGGACACGGTGGGGAGACCCAGTACTTC. Translation gives CASSGHGGETQYF.

This clonotype occurred a few times. This chain connects TRBV28 to TRBJ1-5, with D perhaps TRBD1 (5 bases). From germline, CDR1 is MDHEN and CDR2 SYDVKM. Trimming took 3 bases from V and 0 from J, leaving 15 bases between them. This CDR3 spans 17 amino acids. The CDR3 protein is CASSLHAGTYSNQPQHF. In DNA, the CDR3 is TGTGCCAGCAGTTTGCACGCAGGGACTTATAGCAATCAGCCCCAGCATTTT.

In its sample, this clonotype was seen a few times. The rearrangement uses TRBV4-1 and TRBJ2-5, with D unclear. V was cut by 0 bases and J by 7 bases, with 9 bases left in between. Germline-derived CDR1 and CDR2 are MGHRA and YSYEKL. The CDR3 is made up of 13 amino acids. For the CDR3, the DNA is TGCGCCAGCAGCCAAGATCGGACCGGGACCCAGTACTTC. It specifies CASSQDRTGTQYF.

CDR3 residues: CSVADPTGNEKLFF. The CDR3 DNA is TGCAGCGTTGCCGACCCTACCGGTAATGAAAAACTGTTTTTT. The chain has TRBV29-1 and TRBJ1-4; D not certain. The CDR3 has 14 amino acids. CDR1 is SQVTM and CDR2 is ANQGSEA in the germline V gene. Trimming took 4 bases from V and 4 from J, leaving 13 bases between them.

About this clonotype itself: This sequence may be a read error, since a much larger clone differs from it by one base. The chain links TRBV5-1 to TRBJ2-3, with D maybe TRBD1 (5 bases). CDR1 is SGHRS, CDR2 YFSETQ, per germline. This CDR3 comprises 14 residues. The CDR3 DNA is TGCGCCTGCAGTTTCGACAGCGGCACAGATACGCAGTATTTT. Its translation: CACSFDSGTDTQYF.

J is TRBJ2-1 and V is TRBV18; 8 positions agree with TRBD2. The ends lost 4 bases at V and 3 bases at J; junction bases unmatched: 14. CDR1 and CDR2 (germline): KGHSH, LQKENI. The length of the CDR3 is 18 residues. This CDR3 reads CASSLNLVKGLDYNEQFF. The DNA for the CDR3 is TGTGCCAGCTCACTAAACTTAGTGAAGGGACTAGACTACAATGAGCAGTTCTTC.

The J gene is TRBJ1-4, the V gene TRBV6-5, with a possible D match to TRBD1 (6 bases). The length of the CDR3 is 14 residues. The V end was cut by 6 bases, the J end by 12 bases, with 20 bases between. Germline-derived CDR1 and CDR2 are MNHEY and SVGAGI. CDR3 protein: CASSNNYRAGELFF. In DNA form, the CDR3 reads TGTGCCAGCAGCAATAACTACAGGGCCGGGGAACTGTTTTTT.

CDR3 bases: TGTGCCTGGAGTGACAGGGGGCACGGTGAAGCTTTCTTT. Protein sequence: CAWSDRGHGEAFF. This chain uses TRBV30 with TRBJ1-1; 9 bases are shared with TRBD1. V lost 1 base, J lost 7 bases, and 4 bases stayed unmatched. The CDR3 totals 13 residues. Germline CDR1 and CDR2: GTSNPN and SVGIG (reference sequence).

The chain joins TRBV29-1 to TRBJ2-3; D gene ambiguous. The germline gives CDR1 SQVTM, CDR2 ANQGSEA. The CDR3 has 12 amino acids. V was trimmed by 3 bases and J by 4 bases, leaving 8 bases between them. The CDR3 DNA reads as TGCAGCGTTGACCTCCAACCAGATACGCAGTATTTT. It specifies CSVDLQPDTQYF.

This chain links TRBV5-1 with TRBJ1-2; a weak D match, TRBD1 (6 bases). Deletions cut 4 bases from V and 3 bases from J, with 13 bases between. The CDR3 length is 14 residues. CDR1 is SGHRS, CDR2 YFSETQ, per germline. The CDR3 protein is CASSPGGRDYGYTF. The CDR3 DNA reads TGCGCCAGCAGCCCTGGGGGCAGGGACTATGGCTACACCTTC.